The rows below give T cell receptor beta chains drawn from one sample of a study of cytomegalovirus exposure and HLA in healthy donors. Clones were read by immunoSEQ multiplex PCR, and TCRdb kept only the in-frame ones, dropping some. The sample carries about 100,000 clones, about four fifths recorded once. Sequences were obtained from PBMCs. These receptors all stem from a young man in good health and CMV-seronegative. Each CDR3 is given with its conserved first and last residue. The D gene is left open where the match is weak. Some rows mark clone size as missing; the rest say once, few, many or name a class of expanded clone.

CASSQDGTDNEKLFF | TGCGCCAGCAGCCAAGACGGGACAGATAATGAAAAACTGTTTTTT | TRBD1 | TRBJ1-4 | NA | TRBV4-1
CATTTGYMEDTQYF | TGTGCCACAACAACTGGGTATATGGAGGATACGCAGTATTTT | NA | TRBJ2-3 | NA | TRBV25-1
CASSSQGVTDTQYF | TGCGCCAGCAGCTCGCAGGGGGTCACAGATACGCAGTATTTT | TRBD1 | TRBJ2-3 | few | TRBV5-1
CAWGRQGPTNEKLFF | TGTGCCTGGGGGCGCCAGGGGCCTACTAATGAAAAACTGTTTTTT | NA | TRBJ1-4 | NA | TRBV30
CASSFSQGALNSPLHF | TGTGCCAGCAGTTTCTCACAGGGGGCCCTGAATTCACCCCTCCACTTT | TRBD1 | TRBJ1-6 | few | TRBV28
CASSYTVGQTMGEQYF | TGTGCCAGCAGTTACACCGTAGGACAGACGATGGGGGAGCAGTACTTC | NA | TRBJ2-7 | NA | TRBV6-5
CASTLRTAGSYNEQFF | TGCGCCAGCACCCTTCGGACTGCCGGGTCTTACAATGAGCAGTTCTTC | NA | TRBJ2-1 | NA | TRBV5-1
CASSVAGAGVTDTQYF | TGTGCCAGCAGCGTAGCGGGAGCGGGGGTAACAGATACGCAGTATTTT | TRBD2 | TRBJ2-3 | NA | TRBV9
CAISGEVEQYF | TGTGCCATCAGTGGTGAGGTCGAGCAGTACTTC | NA | TRBJ2-7 | NA | TRBV10-3
CASSQDGDTNYGYTF | TGTGCCAGCAGCCAAGATGGGGACACTAACTATGGCTACACCTTC | NA | TRBJ1-2 | once | TRBV14
CACDSYTEAFF | TGTGCCTGTGACAGCTACACTGAAGCTTTCTTT | NA | TRBJ1-1 | once | TRBV30
CASTTGVLNTEAFF | TGTGCCAGCACGACAGGGGTATTGAACACTGAAGCTTTCTTT | TRBD1 | TRBJ1-1 | NA | TRBV5-4
CASSRNWGGLTEAFF | TGCGCCAGCAGCCGAAATTGGGGGGGATTAACTGAAGCTTTCTTT | NA | TRBJ1-1 | NA | TRBV4-3
CASSQEMPGGGRETQYF | TGTGCCAGCAGCCAAGAGATGCCCGGAGGTGGGCGAGAGACCCAGTACTTC | NA | TRBJ2-5 | medium-sized | TRBV4-2
CASSPRSGTGDNEQFF | TGTGCCAGCAGTCCGAGGTCCGGGACAGGGGACAATGAGCAGTTCTTC | TRBD1 | TRBJ2-1 | few | TRBV6-4
CASSASADRGDEQFF | TGTGCCAGCAGTGCCAGTGCTGACAGGGGGGATGAGCAGTTCTTC | TRBD1 | TRBJ2-1 | NA | TRBV25-1
CASFAGDTQYF | TGCGCCAGCTTCGCCGGTGATACGCAGTATTTT | NA | TRBJ2-3 | NA | TRBV5-1
CASSSANSGNTIYF | TGTGCCAGCAGCTCCGCGAACTCTGGAAACACCATATATTTT | NA | TRBJ1-3 | NA | TRBV7-2
CASSLQGGYTF | TGTGCCAGCAGCTTACAGGGTGGCTACACCTTC | NA | TRBJ1-2 | NA | TRBV5-6
CATSRTSSYEQYF | TGTGCCACCAGCAGGACTAGCTCCTACGAGCAGTACTTC | NA | TRBJ2-7 | NA | TRBV15
CASSLVGQGSYEQFF | TGTGCCAGCAGCTTAGTAGGACAGGGGTCTTATGAGCAGTTCTTC | TRBD1 | TRBJ2-1 | NA | TRBV7-3
CASSYTPGDRRFF | TGTGCCAGCAGTTACACCCCAGGGGACCGGCGGTTCTTC | NA | TRBJ2-1 | NA | TRBV6-6
CASSDRGGVADTQYF | TGTGCCAGCAGTGATAGGGGGGGCGTCGCAGATACGCAGTATTTT | NA | TRBJ2-3 | few | TRBV6-4
CASSPPRADYEQYF | TGTGCCAGCAGCCCCCCCCGAGCGGACTACGAGCAGTACTTC | NA | TRBJ2-7 | NA | TRBV9
CASSPEGQGAEAFF | TGTGCCAGCAGCCCCGAGGGACAGGGCGCTGAAGCTTTCTTT | TRBD1 | TRBJ1-1 | once | TRBV9
CASSIGLVYNEQFF | TGTGCCAGTAGTATAGGGCTAGTCTACAATGAGCAGTTCTTC | NA | TRBJ2-1 | NA | TRBV19
CSVSGAGGYTGELFF | TGCAGCGTTTCGGGGGCGGGAGGGTACACCGGGGAGCTGTTTTTT | TRBD2 | TRBJ2-2 | NA | TRBV29-1
CASSQGTGAGSDTQYF | TGCGCCAGCAGCCAAGGGACCGGGGCGGGGTCAGATACGCAGTATTTT | NA | TRBJ2-3 | NA | TRBV4-3
CASSSLNTGELFF | TGTGCCAGCTCATCCCTGAACACCGGGGAGCTGTTTTTT | NA | TRBJ2-2 | NA | TRBV18
CASFQGNTEAFF | TGTGCCAGTTTCCAGGGGAACACTGAAGCTTTCTTT | NA | TRBJ1-1 | NA | TRBV2
CASRPVIVNTEAFF | TGTGCCAGCAGACCGGTTATAGTTAACACTGAAGCTTTCTTT | NA | TRBJ1-1 | NA | TRBV6-5
CASSDRLAEETQYF | TGTGCCAGTAGCGACCGACTAGCGGAAGAGACCCAGTACTTC | TRBD2 | TRBJ2-5 | NA | TRBV19
CASSPGGFGEKLFF | TGTGCCAGCAGTCCCGGGGGTTTCGGTGAAAAACTGTTTTTT | NA | TRBJ1-4 | NA | TRBV5-4
CASSYGGQGNIQYF | TGTGCCAGCAGTTACGGGGGACAGGGAAACATTCAGTACTTC | TRBD1 | TRBJ2-4 | NA | TRBV6-5
CASRLLAGGSDEQFF | TGTGCCAGCAGATTACTAGCGGGAGGGAGCGATGAGCAGTTCTTC | TRBD2 | TRBJ2-1 | once | TRBV7-9
CSVEVFRGANTEAFF | TGCAGCGTTGAAGTGTTCAGGGGGGCGAACACTGAAGCTTTCTTT | TRBD1 | TRBJ1-1 | NA | TRBV29-1
CAISETGSNEKLFF | TGTGCCATCAGTGAAACAGGGAGTAATGAAAAACTGTTTTTT | NA | TRBJ1-4 | NA | TRBV10-3
CASSQDMASGYNEQFF | TGTGCCAGCAGCCAAGATATGGCTAGCGGTTACAATGAGCAGTTCTTC | TRBD2 | TRBJ2-1 | many | TRBV4-2
CASSFGQGETEAFF | TGCGCCAGCAGTTTTGGACAGGGTGAAACTGAAGCTTTCTTT | TRBD1 | TRBJ1-1 | few | TRBV5-1
CASSLPTRTVPVTDTQYF | TGCGCCAGCAGCTTGCCTACTAGAACGGTCCCGGTGACAGATACGCAGTATTTT | NA | TRBJ2-3 | NA | TRBV5-1
CASSLSQRVGEAFF | TGTGCCAGCAGCTTATCTCAGAGGGTCGGTGAAGCTTTCTTT | NA | TRBJ1-1 | once | TRBV7-9
CSVEPQGVGGYTF | TGCAGCGTCGAACCACAGGGGGTGGGCGGCTACACCTTC | TRBD1 | TRBJ1-2 | NA | TRBV29-1
CASLAGNTGELFF | TGTGCCAGCCTCGCCGGTAACACCGGGGAGCTGTTTTTT | NA | TRBJ2-2 | NA | TRBV2
CASRDRGRETQYF | TGTGCCAGCCGGGACAGGGGTCGGGAGACCCAGTACTTC | TRBD1 | TRBJ2-5 | NA | TRBV6-5